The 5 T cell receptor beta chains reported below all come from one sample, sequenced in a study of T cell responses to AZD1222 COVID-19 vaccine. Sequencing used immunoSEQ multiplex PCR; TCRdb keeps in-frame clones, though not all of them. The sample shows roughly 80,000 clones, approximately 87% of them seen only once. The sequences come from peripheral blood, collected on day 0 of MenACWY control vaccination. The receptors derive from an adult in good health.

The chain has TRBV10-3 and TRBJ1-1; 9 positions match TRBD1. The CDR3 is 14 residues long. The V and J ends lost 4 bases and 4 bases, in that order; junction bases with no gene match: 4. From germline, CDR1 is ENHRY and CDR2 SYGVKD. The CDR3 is CAISAQGASTEAFF. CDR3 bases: TGTGCCATCAGTGCACAGGGGGCGAGCACTGAAGCTTTCTTT.

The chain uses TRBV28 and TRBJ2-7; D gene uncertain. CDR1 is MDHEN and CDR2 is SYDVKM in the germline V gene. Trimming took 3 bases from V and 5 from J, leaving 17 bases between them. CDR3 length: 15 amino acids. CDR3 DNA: TGTGCCAGCAGTTTTTTTAGCAGGCGCTTCAACGAGCAGTACTTC. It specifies CASSFFSRRFNEQYF.

For the CDR3, the DNA is TGTGCCTGGAAGCAATTGGGTTCACCCCTCCACTTT. This codes for CAWKQLGSPLHF. The genes are TRBV30 and TRBJ1-6; the D is unclear. The CDR3 extends over 12 amino acids. Germline V CDR1 and CDR2: GTSNPN, SVGIG (reference sequence). Trimming cost V 4 bases and J 9 bases, with 10 bases left between them.

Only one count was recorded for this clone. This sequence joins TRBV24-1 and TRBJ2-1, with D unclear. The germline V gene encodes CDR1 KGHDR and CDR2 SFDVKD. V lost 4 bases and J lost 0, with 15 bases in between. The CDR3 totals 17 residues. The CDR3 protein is CATSEAWGPSSYNEQFF. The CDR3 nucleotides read TGTGCCACCAGTGAAGCTTGGGGTCCGAGCTCCTACAATGAGCAGTTCTTC.

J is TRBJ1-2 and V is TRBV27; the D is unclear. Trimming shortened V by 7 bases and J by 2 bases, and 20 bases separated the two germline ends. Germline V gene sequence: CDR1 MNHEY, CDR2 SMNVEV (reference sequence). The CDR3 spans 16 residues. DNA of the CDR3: TGTGCCAGCACCACTCTCACCACAGCTTCCAACTATGGCTACACCTTC. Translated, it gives CASTTLTTASNYGYTF.